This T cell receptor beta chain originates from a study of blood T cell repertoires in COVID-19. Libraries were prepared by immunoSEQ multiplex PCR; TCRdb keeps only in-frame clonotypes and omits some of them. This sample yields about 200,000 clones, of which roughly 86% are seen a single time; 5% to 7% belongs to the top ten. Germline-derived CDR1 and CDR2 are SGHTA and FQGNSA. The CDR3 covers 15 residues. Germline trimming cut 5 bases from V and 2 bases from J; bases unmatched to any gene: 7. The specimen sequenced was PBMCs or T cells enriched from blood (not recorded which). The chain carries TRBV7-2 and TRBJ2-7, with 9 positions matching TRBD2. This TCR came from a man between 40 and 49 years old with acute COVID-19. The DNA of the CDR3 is TGTGCCAGCAGCCCAAAAGCGGGAGGTGCCTACGAGCAGTACTTC. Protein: CASSPKAGGAYEQYF. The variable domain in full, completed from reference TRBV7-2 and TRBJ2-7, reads GAGVSQSPSNKVTEKGKDVELRCDPISGHTALYWYRQSLGQGLEFLIYFQGNSAPDKSGLPSDRFSAERTGGSVSTLTIQRTQQEDSAVYLCASSPKAGGAYEQYFGPGTRLTVT.